A single sample is the source of the 28 T cell receptor beta chains below, sequenced in a study of shared clonotypes between healthy human individuals. Repertoires were generated with immunoSEQ multiplex PCR, while TCRdb's copy carries only in-frame clones and drops some. Here the sample spans 2 million to 2.5 million clones, approximately 90% being singletons. The material sequenced was naive CD4+ T cells from PBMCs. Described subset: CD45RA+ positively selected. Source of these receptors: a man aged 18 to 30 in good health. Some clones in this sample may be carry-over from other donors' samples.

The chain combines TRBV5-1 with TRBJ2-7; D call uncertain. With 4 bases removed from V and 1 base from J, the gap between germline ends came to 15 bases. CDR1 is SGHRS and CDR2 is YFSETQ in the germline V gene. The CDR3 covers 15 residues. CDR3 DNA: TGCGCCAGCAGCACCCACCCGTTGCGATCCTACGAGCAGTACTTC. Amino acids: CASSTHPLRSYEQYF.

The V gene is TRBV6-5, the J gene TRBJ2-5; 8 positions agree with TRBD2. The V gene end was trimmed by 3 bases and the J gene end by 2 bases; junction bases not matched to a gene: 8. CDR3 length: 16 amino acids. The germline gives CDR1 MNHEY, CDR2 SVGAGI. The CDR3 nucleotides read TGTGCCAGCAGTTATAGGACTAGCAGCACTCAAGAGACCCAGTACTTC. It encodes CASSYRTSSTQETQYF.

The gene calls are TRBV28 and TRBJ2-1; tentative D call: TRBD2 (5 bases). Trimming removed 6 bases at V and 0 bases at J, with 15 bases between. The CDR3 sequence is 16 residues long. Germline V CDR1 and CDR2: MDHEN, SYDVKM. For the CDR3, the DNA is TGTGCCAGCAGCTCCAGAGCGGCCCGCTCCTACAATGAGCAGTTCTTC. Its translation: CASSSRAARSYNEQFF.

V usage is TRBV19 and J usage is TRBJ1-1; weak D call: TRBD1 (5 bases). From germline, CDR1 is LNHDA and CDR2 SQIVND (reference sequence). Trimming took 3 bases from V and 4 from J, leaving 12 bases between them. The CDR3 is made up of 14 amino acids. The CDR3 sequence is CASSMRGRGTEAFF. The DNA for the CDR3 is TGTGCCAGTAGTATGCGAGGGAGGGGCACTGAAGCTTTCTTT.

The chain couples TRBV11-3 to TRBJ2-1, with TRBD1 as a possible D gene (7 bases). V lost 5 bases to trimming and J lost 7 bases, with 12 bases between them. This CDR3 is built from 13 residues. Germline values: CDR1 SGHNT, CDR2 YENEEA. CDR3 region: CASSPGGLNEQFF. For the CDR3, the DNA is TGTGCCAGCAGCCCAGGGGGGCTGAATGAGCAGTTCTTC.

As to this clone: Other DNA sequences within the sample encode an identical CDR3. This rearrangement joins TRBV30 to TRBJ1-2, with D perhaps matching TRBD1 (5 bases). The CDR3 runs to 12 residues. CDR1 is GTSNPN, CDR2 SVGIG, per germline (reference sequence). CDR3 region: CAWGTGNYGYTF. The CDR3 coding sequence is TGTGCTTGGGGCACCGGGAACTATGGCTACACCTTC. The whole variable domain, filled in from reference TRBV30 and TRBJ1-2, reads SQTIHQWPATLVQPVGSPLSLECTVEGTSNPNLYWYRQAAGRGLQLLFYSVGIGQISSEVPQNLSASRPQDRQFILSSKKLLLSDSGFYLCAWGTGNYGYTFGSGTRLTVV.

The CDR3 coding sequence is TGTGCCAGCAGCTCAGGGGACAGACTCTACACTGAAGCTTTCTTT. As protein: CASSSGDRLYTEAFF. The J gene is TRBJ1-1, the V gene TRBV9, with 7 bases identical to TRBD1. The CDR3 is made up of 15 amino acids. With 4 bases clipped from V and 3 bases from J, the junction kept 9 bases outside the gene matches. Germline CDR1 reads SGDLS; CDR2 reads YYNGEE.

The CDR3 DNA follows: TGTGCCAGCAGTTTACCGAGCGGGGGGAGCACCGGGGAGCTGTTTTTT. Its translation: CASSLPSGGSTGELFF. The V gene is TRBV28, the J gene TRBJ2-2, with TRBD2 matching 9 bases. With V trimmed by 2 bases and J by 4 bases, 5 bases remained unmatched. CDR1 and CDR2 from the germline V gene are MDHEN and SYDVKM. The CDR3 sequence is 16 residues long.

About this clone itself: The same CDR3 arises from other DNA sequences in this sample as well. The rearrangement uses TRBV5-1 and TRBJ2-5, with unresolved D. The CDR3 totals 14 residues. Germline lookup yields CDR1 SGHRS and CDR2 YFSETQ. V was clipped by 0 bases and J by 3 bases, with 9 bases between them. CDR3 DNA sequence: TGCGCCAGCAGCTTGGCCGGCGGTGAAGAGACCCAGTACTTC. Encoded protein: CASSLAGGEETQYF.

The chain links TRBV4-1 to TRBJ2-2; 9 bases fit TRBD2. CDR1 is MGHRA, CDR2 YSYEKL, per germline. J gave up 6 bases and V 10 bases, and 12 bases lay outside the gene matches. The CDR3 length is 15 residues. The CDR3 DNA follows: TGCGCCATAGCCAGGGTAGCGGGAGACGCCGGGGAGCTGTTTTTT. This translates into CAIARVAGDAGELFF.

This chain connects TRBV7-6 to TRBJ1-3; unclear D gene. The CDR3 length is 13 residues. V lost 1 base to trimming and J lost 5 bases, with 6 bases between them. Germline V gene data show CDR1 as SGHVS and CDR2 as FNYEAQ. Here the CDR3 DNA reads TGTGCCAGCAGCTTAGGCCTGAGAAACACCATATATTTT. Its protein is CASSLGLRNTIYF. Supplemented by reference TRBV7-6 and TRBJ1-3, the full variable domain reads GAGVSQSPRYKVTKRGQDVALRCDPISGHVSLYWYRQALGQGPEFLTYFNYEAQQDKSGLPNDRFSAERPEGSISTLTIQRTEQRDSAMYRCASSLGLRNTIYFGEGSWLTVV.

The V call is TRBV27, the J call TRBJ2-7; D unresolved. Germline CDR1 is MNHEY and CDR2 is SMNVEV (reference sequence). The CDR3 spans 15 residues. V was pared by 6 bases and J by 4 bases, with 19 bases between. CDR3 amino acids: CASSDNGPRGYEQYF. The DNA of the CDR3 is TGTGCCAGCAGCGACAACGGGCCTCGAGGTTACGAGCAGTACTTC.

This chain connects TRBV29-1 to TRBJ1-2, with D unresolved. The CDR3 extends over 11 amino acids. The ends were cut back, 3 bases at V and 2 bases at J, with 4 bases in the middle. CDR1 is SQVTM and CDR2 is ANQGSEA in the germline V gene. CDR3: CSVDDNYGYTF. CDR3 DNA: TGCAGCGTTGATGACAACTATGGCTACACCTTC.

A few counts support this clone. This chain connects TRBV10-1 to TRBJ1-1; D gene uncertain. The CDR3 spans 14 residues. V lost 2 bases to trimming and J lost 5 bases, with 12 bases between them. Germline V gives CDR1 WNHNN, CDR2 SYGVQD (reference sequence). CDR3 sequence reads: CASSEILGITEAFF. In DNA, the CDR3 is TGCGCCAGCAGTGAGATATTGGGAATTACTGAAGCTTTCTTT.

The chain combines TRBV6-5 with TRBJ1-3, with D hard to call. The CDR3 has 15 residues. Looked up from germline, CDR1 is MNHEY and CDR2 is SVGAGI. The V gene lost 2 bases and the J gene lost 0 bases, with 8 bases spanning the gap. This CDR3 is CASSYRLSSGNTIYF. In DNA, the CDR3 is TGTGCCAGCAGTTACCGCCTAAGCTCTGGAAACACCATATATTTT.

The chain combines TRBV7-9 with TRBJ1-4, with D maybe TRBD1 (5 bases). Germline lookup yields CDR1 SEHNR and CDR2 FQNEAQ (reference sequence). The CDR3 has 14 amino acids. Trimming stripped 2 bases from V and 7 bases from J, with 11 bases between. CDR3 sequence reads: CASSLQGLGEKLFF. In DNA form, the CDR3 reads TGTGCCAGCAGCTTACAGGGTTTAGGTGAAAAACTGTTTTTT. The entire variable domain, with the rest obtained from reference TRBV7-9 and TRBJ1-4, is as follows: DTGVSQNPRHKITKRGQNVTFRCDPISEHNRLYWYRQTLGQGPEFLTYFQNEAQLEKSRLLSDRFSAERPKGSFSTLEIQRTEQGDSAMYLCASSLQGLGEKLFFGSGTQLSVL.

The rearrangement joins TRBV6-5 to TRBJ2-7; D unresolved. Germline CDR1 is MNHEY and CDR2 is SVGAGI. CDR3 size: 12 residues. Deletions cut 6 bases from V and 5 bases from J, with 11 bases between. CDR3 bases: TGTGCCAGCAGAAGAGACGTCAACGAGCAGTACTTC. Its translation: CASRRDVNEQYF.

The DNA of the CDR3 is TGTGCCAGCAACGGCAGGGCATTCGACGAGCAGTACTTC. Translated: CASNGRAFDEQYF. V is TRBV2 and J is TRBJ2-7; TRBD1 is a possible D gene (5 bases). There are 13 residues in the CDR3. Germline V gene lookup returns CDR1 SNHLY and CDR2 FYNNEI. Trimming left V 7 bases short and J 5 bases short, with 15 bases between.

This chain connects TRBV28 to TRBJ1-4; D call uncertain. CDR3 size: 17 residues. Per the germline V gene, CDR1 is MDHEN and CDR2 is SYDVKM. With 5 bases removed from V and 3 bases from J, the gap between germline ends came to 19 bases. CDR3 sequence (DNA): TGTGCCAGCAGTCCATACGATGCCCGGGCGGCTAATGAAAAACTGTTTTTT. Translating it yields CASSPYDARAANEKLFF. Drawing the rest from reference TRBV28 and TRBJ1-4, the complete variable domain is DVKVTQSSRYLVKRTGEKVFLECVQDMDHENMFWYRQDPGLGLRLIYFSYDVKMKEKGDIPEGYSVSREKKERFSLILESASTNQTSMYLCASSPYDARAANEKLFFGSGTQLSVL.

The V call is TRBV10-3, the J call TRBJ2-5; TRBD1 matches 7 bases. Looked up from germline, CDR1 is ENHRY and CDR2 is SYGVKD. The CDR3 runs to 14 residues. The V gene end was trimmed by 3 bases and the J gene end by 1 base; junction bases not matched to a gene: 2. In DNA, the CDR3 is TGTGCCATCAGTGACCGGGACAGCCAAGAGACCCAGTACTTC. Encoded protein: CAISDRDSQETQYF.

The chain combines TRBV4-3 with TRBJ2-2; no definite D call. CDR3 length: 16 amino acids. V was cut by 0 bases and J by 5 bases, with 13 bases left in between. Germline values: CDR1 LGHNA, CDR2 YSLEER. CDR3 sequence reads: CASSQDRGIGTGELFF. CDR3 DNA: TGCGCCAGCAGCCAAGATCGTGGGATTGGGACCGGGGAGCTGTTTTTT.

This clone has a single count. This chain joins TRBV28 and TRBJ2-1, with D maybe TRBD2 (8 bases). This CDR3 contains 18 residues. Germline loops: CDR1 MDHEN, CDR2 SYDVKM. The V end lost 5 bases, the J end lost 0 bases, and 20 bases lay between the germline ends. CDR3 protein: CASSEGLGGGSSYNEQFF. The CDR3 bases are TGTGCCAGCAGTGAGGGACTAGGGGGCGGGAGCTCCTACAATGAGCAGTTCTTC.

This chain links TRBV30 with TRBJ2-7; 7 bases match TRBD1. CDR3 size: 12 residues. The germline gives CDR1 GTSNPN, CDR2 SVGIG (reference sequence). V shed 4 bases and J 6 bases; nucleotides not matched to a gene: 6. This chain's CDR3 is CAWTDRFREQYF. CDR3 sequence (DNA): TGTGCCTGGACGGACAGGTTCCGCGAGCAGTACTTC.

CDR3 bases: TGTGCCAGTAGCAGGGGCTCTCATAGGAATGAGCAGTTCTTC. Protein: CASSRGSHRNEQFF. The rearrangement links TRBV19 to TRBJ2-1; D perhaps matches TRBD1 (6 bases). Germline assignment: CDR1 LNHDA and CDR2 SQIVND (reference sequence). The CDR3 extends over 14 amino acids. Trimming shortened V by 6 bases and J by 7 bases, and 16 bases separated the two germline ends.

This clone came up once. This chain links TRBV5-1 with TRBJ2-7, with TRBD2 matching over 12 bases. The germline V gene has CDR1 SGHRS and CDR2 YFSETQ. Trimming removed 5 bases from V and 4 bases from J; junction bases left unmatched: 4. The CDR3 length is 14 residues. The CDR3 region has the DNA TGCGCCAGCAGACTAGCGGGAGGAGCTTACGAGCAGTACTTC. Protein sequence: CASRLAGGAYEQYF. The full variable domain, completed using reference TRBV5-1 and TRBJ2-7, is KAGVTQTPRYLIKTRGQQVTLSCSPISGHRSVSWYQQTPGQGLQFLFEYFSETQRNKGNFPGRFSGRQFSNSRSEMNVSTLELGDSALYLCASRLAGGAYEQYFGPGTRLTVT.

The chain uses TRBV5-4 and TRBJ1-4; a possible D gene is TRBD1 (6 bases). The germline gives CDR1 SGHNT, CDR2 YYREEE (reference sequence). The CDR3 runs to 14 residues. V was cut by 4 bases and J by 5 bases, with 12 bases left in between. For the CDR3, the DNA is TGTGCCAGCAGCGCCGGGACACTAAATGAAAAACTGTTTTTT. This sequence encodes CASSAGTLNEKLFF. The whole variable domain, filled in from reference TRBV5-4 and TRBJ1-4, reads ETGVTQSPTHLIKTRGQQVTLRCSSQSGHNTVSWYQQALGQGPQFIFQYYREEENGRGNFPPRFSGLQFPNYSSELNVNALELDDSALYLCASSAGTLNEKLFFGSGTQLSVL.

Regarding this clone: The sample holds other DNA sequences that translate to the same CDR3. The V gene is TRBV6-5, the J gene TRBJ2-5; no clear D gene. The V gene's germline CDR1 is MNHEY and CDR2 SVGAGI. CDR3 length: 14 residues. V gave up 0 bases and J gave up 2 bases, with 7 bases separating them. CDR3 DNA: TGTGCCAGCAGTTACTCTAGGGCTCAAGAGACCCAGTACTTC. Amino acid sequence: CASSYSRAQETQYF.

This chain joins TRBV6-5 and TRBJ2-1, with D uncertain. Germline CDR1 MNHEY, CDR2 SVGAGI. There are 10 residues in the CDR3. V was clipped by 8 bases and J by 9 bases, with 8 bases between them. The chain's CDR3 is CASGVFEQFF. CDR3 coding DNA: TGTGCCAGCGGGGTCTTTGAGCAGTTCTTC.